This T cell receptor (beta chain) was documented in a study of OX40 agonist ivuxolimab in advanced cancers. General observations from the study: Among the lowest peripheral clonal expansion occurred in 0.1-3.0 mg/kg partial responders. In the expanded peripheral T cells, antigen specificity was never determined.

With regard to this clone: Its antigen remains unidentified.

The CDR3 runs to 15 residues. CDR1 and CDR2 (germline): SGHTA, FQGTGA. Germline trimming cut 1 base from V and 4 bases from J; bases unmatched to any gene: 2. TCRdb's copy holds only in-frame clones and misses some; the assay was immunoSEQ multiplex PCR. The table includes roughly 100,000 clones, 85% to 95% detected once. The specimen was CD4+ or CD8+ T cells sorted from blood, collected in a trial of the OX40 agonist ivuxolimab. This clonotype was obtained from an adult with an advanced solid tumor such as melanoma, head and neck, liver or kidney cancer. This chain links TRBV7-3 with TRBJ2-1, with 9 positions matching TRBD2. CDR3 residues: CASSLNSGGYNEQFF. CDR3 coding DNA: TGTGCCAGCAGCTTAAATAGCGGGGGATACAATGAGCAGTTCTTC.